This T cell receptor beta chain was sequenced in a study of T cell responses to AZD1222 COVID-19 vaccine. About this clone itself: Its antigen is undetermined.

Trimming cost V 3 bases and J 6 bases, with 15 bases left between them. The CDR3 covers 13 residues. Germline V gene sequence: CDR1 DFQATT, CDR2 SNEGSKA (reference sequence). General study points: All repertoire sampling was performed exclusively after the peak T cell response.

Second-dose groups at about 4 or about 12 weeks were pooled. Assay: immunoSEQ multiplex PCR; the TCRdb copy retains only in-frame clones and omits some. In the table there are some 81,000 clones, 80% to 95% of which are singletons. The sequences come from peripheral blood, collected 28 days after the second AZD1222 dose. The source is an adult who received the AZD1222 COVID-19 vaccine. The chain recombines TRBV20-1 with TRBJ2-7, with D possibly being TRBD1 (6 bases). CDR3 sequence (DNA): TGCAGTGCTAGTGACCAGACAGGCCGCGAGCAGTACTTC. It specifies CSASDQTGREQYF.